Below, 8 T cell receptor beta chains from the same sample are listed, as sequenced in a study of shared clonotypes between healthy human individuals (dated by TCRdb to the early 2020s). Receptor libraries were prepared by the immunoSEQ multiplex PCR assay. TCRdb mirrors the immuneACCESS table, restricted to in-frame sequences. Some clones are absent from its copies; in checked studies, under half trace to an unresolved V gene, and the reason for the others is unknown. Recorded for this sample are about 490,000 clones; 75% to 85% of them occurred a single time. In total, the top ten clones hold roughly 13% of the sample. Sequences were obtained from PBMCs. These TCRs come from a woman aged 40 to 49 in good health. Some clones in this sample may be carry-over from other donors' samples.

The chain combines TRBV5-6 with TRBJ1-4; unclear D gene. Germline CDR1 is SGHDT and CDR2 is YYEEEE. The CDR3 consists of 16 residues. V was pared by 4 bases and J by 0 bases, with 13 bases between. The CDR3 loop reads CASSTTAGATNEKLFF. In DNA form, the CDR3 reads TGTGCCAGCAGCACAACTGCAGGAGCAACTAATGAAAAACTGTTTTTT.

This clone has at least ten counts. Additional DNA sequences in this sample encode the identical CDR3. V is TRBV6-1 and J is TRBJ2-3; possibly TRBD2 for D (6 bases). There are 16 residues in the CDR3. CDR1 is MNHNS and CDR2 is SASEGT in the germline V gene. Trimming took 3 bases from V and 3 from J, leaving 16 bases between them. The CDR3: CASSEGLGGPTDTQYF. The CDR3 DNA follows: TGTGCCAGCAGTGAGGGATTGGGAGGACCGACAGATACGCAGTATTTT.

This rearrangement joins TRBV15 to TRBJ2-5; D not resolved. The DNA end lines up better with TRBJ2-7; the J call may be wrong. Germline assignment: CDR1 LNHNV and CDR2 YYDKDF (reference sequence). The CDR3 loop spans 13 amino acids. The CDR3, as DNA: TGTGCCACCAGCAGAGCCGGTTCCTACGAGCAGTACTTC. It specifies CATSRAGSYEQYF.

The V gene is TRBV4-2, the J gene TRBJ1-4; 11 bases align to TRBD1. CDR3 length: 17 amino acids. With 1 base clipped from V and 1 base from J, the junction kept 2 bases outside the gene matches. Germline CDR1 and CDR2: LGHNA and YNFKEQ. Here the CDR3 reads CASSQGTGGLTNEKLFF. CDR3 DNA sequence: TGTGCCAGCAGCCAAGGGACAGGGGGCTTAACTAATGAAAAACTGTTTTTT.

This rearrangement joins TRBV6-5 to TRBJ2-3, with D possibly matching TRBD1 (6 bases). The CDR3 has 15 residues. Germline V CDR1 and CDR2: MNHEY, SVGAGI. V was trimmed by 2 bases and J by 0 bases, leaving 9 bases between them. CDR3 amino acids: CASSYRGTSTDTQYF. Here the CDR3 DNA reads TGTGCCAGCAGTTACAGGGGGACAAGCACAGATACGCAGTATTTT.

Points on this clone: One end of the junction does not line up with germline, which may come from a read error. V usage is TRBV18 and J usage is TRBJ1-1, with a possible D match to TRBD1 (5 bases). The CDR3 spans 12 residues. Germline V gene sequence: CDR1 KGHSH, CDR2 LQKENI. The CDR3 sequence is CAGSPQQDEAFF. The CDR3 coding sequence is TGTGCCGGCTCACCACAACAGGATGAAGCTTTCTTT.

The rearrangement links TRBV4-2 to TRBJ2-1; no reliable D call. Trimming took off 1 base at V and 0 bases at J, with 10 bases between the two ends. CDR3 length: 16 amino acids. CDR1 LGHNA and CDR2 YNFKEQ come from the germline V gene. The CDR3 region has the DNA TGTGCCAGCAGCCAAGGGTCGGTTAGCTCCTACAATGAGCAGTTCTTC. It codes for CASSQGSVSSYNEQFF.

The gene calls are TRBV5-5 and TRBJ2-5, with 7 nucleotides matching TRBD1. CDR1 is SGHKS and CDR2 is YYEKEE in the germline V gene (reference sequence). Trimming removed 0 bases from V and 6 bases from J; junction bases left unmatched: 5. The CDR3 runs to 14 residues. The DNA for the CDR3 is TGTGCCAGCAGCTTGGAAGGGACAGCGAAGACCCAGTACTTC. Translation: CASSLEGTAKTQYF.